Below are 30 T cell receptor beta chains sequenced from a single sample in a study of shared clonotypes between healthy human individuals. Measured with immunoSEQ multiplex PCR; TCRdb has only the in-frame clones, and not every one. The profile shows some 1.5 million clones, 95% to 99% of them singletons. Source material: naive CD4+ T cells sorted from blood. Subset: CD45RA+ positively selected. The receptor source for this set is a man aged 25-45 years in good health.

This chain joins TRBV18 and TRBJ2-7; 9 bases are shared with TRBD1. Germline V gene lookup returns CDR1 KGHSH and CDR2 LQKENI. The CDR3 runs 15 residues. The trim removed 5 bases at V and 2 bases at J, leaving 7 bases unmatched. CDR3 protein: CASSEGTGSPYEQYF. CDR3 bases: TGTGCCAGCTCAGAAGGGACAGGGAGCCCCTACGAGCAGTACTTC.

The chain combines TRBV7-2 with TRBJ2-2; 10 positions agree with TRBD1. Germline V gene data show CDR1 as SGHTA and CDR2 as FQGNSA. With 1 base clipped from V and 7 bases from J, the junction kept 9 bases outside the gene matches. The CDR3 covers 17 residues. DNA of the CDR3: TGTGCCAGCAGCTTAGAGCCCCGGGACAGGGGCTTCGGGGAGCTGTTTTTT. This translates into CASSLEPRDRGFGELFF.

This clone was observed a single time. The CDR3 coding sequence is TGCGCCAGCAGCCCGGGACTAGCGGGAGGGCCTGCGTGGGAGCAGTACTTC. Its translation: CASSPGLAGGPAWEQYF. This chain uses TRBV5-1 with TRBJ2-7; 16 nucleotides line up with TRBD2. V lost 4 bases and J lost 7; bases outside the gene matches: 11. Germline loops: CDR1 SGHRS, CDR2 YFSETQ. The length of the CDR3 is 17 residues.

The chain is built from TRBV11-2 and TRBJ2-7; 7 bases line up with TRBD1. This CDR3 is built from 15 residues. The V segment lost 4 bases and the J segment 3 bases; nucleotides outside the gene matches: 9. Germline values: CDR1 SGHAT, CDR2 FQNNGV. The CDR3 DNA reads TGTGCCAGCAGCTCAGTACAGGGGAATTTCTACGAGCAGTACTTC. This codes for CASSSVQGNFYEQYF. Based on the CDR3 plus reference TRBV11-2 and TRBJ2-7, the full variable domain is EAGVAQSPRYKIIEKRQSVAFWCNPISGHATLYWYQQILGQGPKLLIQFQNNGVVDDSQLPKDRFSAERLKGVDSTLKIQPAKLEDSAVYLCASSSVQGNFYEQYFGPGTRLTVT.

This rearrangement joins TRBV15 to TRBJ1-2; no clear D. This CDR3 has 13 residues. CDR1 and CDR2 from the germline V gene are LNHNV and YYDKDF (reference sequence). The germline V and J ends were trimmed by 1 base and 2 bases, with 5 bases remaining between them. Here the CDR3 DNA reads TGTGCCACCAGCAGAGTTATGAACTATGGCTACACCTTC. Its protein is CATSRVMNYGYTF.

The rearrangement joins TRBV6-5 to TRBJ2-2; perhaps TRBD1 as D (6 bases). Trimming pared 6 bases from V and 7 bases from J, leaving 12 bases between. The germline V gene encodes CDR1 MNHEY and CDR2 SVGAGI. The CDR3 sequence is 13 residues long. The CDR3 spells CASSLGTIGELFF. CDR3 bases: TGTGCCAGCAGCCTCGGGACAATCGGGGAGCTGTTTTTT.

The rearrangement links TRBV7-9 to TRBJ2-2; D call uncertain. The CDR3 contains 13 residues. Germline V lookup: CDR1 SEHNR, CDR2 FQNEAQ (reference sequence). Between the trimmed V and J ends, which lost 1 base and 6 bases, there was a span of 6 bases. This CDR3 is CASSLVEAGELFF. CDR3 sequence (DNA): TGTGCCAGCAGCTTAGTCGAGGCCGGGGAGCTGTTTTTT.

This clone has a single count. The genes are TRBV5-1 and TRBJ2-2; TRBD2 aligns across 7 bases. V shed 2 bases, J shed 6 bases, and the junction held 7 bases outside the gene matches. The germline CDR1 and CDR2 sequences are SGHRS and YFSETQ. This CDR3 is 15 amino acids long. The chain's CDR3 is CASSFEGGPPGELFF. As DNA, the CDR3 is TGCGCCAGCAGCTTCGAGGGAGGGCCCCCCGGGGAGCTGTTTTTT.

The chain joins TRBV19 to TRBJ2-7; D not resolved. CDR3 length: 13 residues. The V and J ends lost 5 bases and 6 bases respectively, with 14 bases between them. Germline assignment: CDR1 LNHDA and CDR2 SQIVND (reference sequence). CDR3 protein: CASSEQNPTEQYF. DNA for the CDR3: TGTGCCAGTAGTGAACAGAACCCCACCGAGCAGTACTTC.

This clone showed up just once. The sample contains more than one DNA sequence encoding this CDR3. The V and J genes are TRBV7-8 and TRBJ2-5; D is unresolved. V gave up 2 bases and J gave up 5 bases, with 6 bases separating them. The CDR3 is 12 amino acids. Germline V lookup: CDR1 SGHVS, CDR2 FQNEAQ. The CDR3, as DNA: TGTGCCAGCAGCTTAATCCAGGAGACCCAGTACTTC. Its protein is CASSLIQETQYF.

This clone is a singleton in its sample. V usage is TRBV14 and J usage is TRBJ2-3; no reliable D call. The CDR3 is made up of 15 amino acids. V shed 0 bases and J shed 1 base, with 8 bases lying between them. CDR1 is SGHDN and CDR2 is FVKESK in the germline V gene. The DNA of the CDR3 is TGTGCCAGCAGCCAAGATTTACGAGGCACAGATACGCAGTATTTT. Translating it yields CASSQDLRGTDTQYF.

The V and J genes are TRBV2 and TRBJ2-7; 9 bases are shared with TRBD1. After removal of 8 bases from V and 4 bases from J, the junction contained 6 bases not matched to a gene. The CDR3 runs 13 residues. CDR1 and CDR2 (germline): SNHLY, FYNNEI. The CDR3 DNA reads TGTGCCAGCCTGGGGACAGGGCAATACGAGCAGTACTTC. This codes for CASLGTGQYEQYF.

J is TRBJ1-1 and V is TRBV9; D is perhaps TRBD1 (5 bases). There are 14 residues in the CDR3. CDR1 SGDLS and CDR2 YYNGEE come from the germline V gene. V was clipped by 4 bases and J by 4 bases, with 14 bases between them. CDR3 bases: TGTGCCAGCAGCCCTTCCAGGGTCGGCACTGAAGCTTTCTTT. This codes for CASSPSRVGTEAFF.

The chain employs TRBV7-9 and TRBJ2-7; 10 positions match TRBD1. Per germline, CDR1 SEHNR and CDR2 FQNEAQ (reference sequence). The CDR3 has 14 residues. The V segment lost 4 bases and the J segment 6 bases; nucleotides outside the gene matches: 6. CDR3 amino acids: CASSSGTGEAEQYF. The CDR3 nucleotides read TGTGCCAGCAGCTCCGGGACAGGGGAGGCCGAGCAGTACTTC. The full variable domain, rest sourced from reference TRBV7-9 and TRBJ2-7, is DTGVSQNPRHKITKRGQNVTFRCDPISEHNRLYWYRQTLGQGPEFLTYFQNEAQLEKSRLLSDRFSAERPKGSFSTLEIQRTEQGDSAMYLCASSSGTGEAEQYFGPGTRLTVT.

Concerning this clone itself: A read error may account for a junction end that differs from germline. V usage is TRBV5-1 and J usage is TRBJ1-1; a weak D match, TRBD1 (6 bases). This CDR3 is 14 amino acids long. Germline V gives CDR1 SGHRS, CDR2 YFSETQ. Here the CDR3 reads CASSRDGGAGTWGF. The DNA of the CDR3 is TGCGCCAGCAGTAGGGATGGGGGCGCGGGCACTTGGGGATTT.

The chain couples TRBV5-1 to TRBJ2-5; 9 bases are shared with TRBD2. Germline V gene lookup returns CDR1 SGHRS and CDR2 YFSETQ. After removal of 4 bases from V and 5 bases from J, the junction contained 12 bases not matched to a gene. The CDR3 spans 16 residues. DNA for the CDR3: TGCGCCAGCAGCCTCTTAGATAGCGGGAGTTGGGAGACCCAGTACTTC. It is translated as CASSLLDSGSWETQYF.

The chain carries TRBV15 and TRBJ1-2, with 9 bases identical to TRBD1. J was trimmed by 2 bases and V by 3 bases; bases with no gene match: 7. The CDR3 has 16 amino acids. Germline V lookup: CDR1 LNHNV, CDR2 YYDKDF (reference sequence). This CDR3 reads CATSRGDRDANYGYTF. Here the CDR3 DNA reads TGTGCCACCAGCAGGGGGGACAGGGACGCAAACTATGGCTACACCTTC. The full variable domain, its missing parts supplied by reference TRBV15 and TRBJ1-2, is DAMVIQNPRYQVTQFGKPVTLSCSQTLNHNVMYWYQQKSSQAPKLLFHYYDKDFNNEADTPDNFQSRRPNTSFCFLDIRSPGLGDTAMYLCATSRGDRDANYGYTFGSGTRLTVV.

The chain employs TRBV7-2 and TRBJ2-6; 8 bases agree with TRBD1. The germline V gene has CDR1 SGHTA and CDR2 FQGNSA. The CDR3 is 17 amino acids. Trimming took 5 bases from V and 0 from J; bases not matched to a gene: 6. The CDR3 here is CASSHYTGGSGANVLTF. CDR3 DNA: TGTGCCAGCAGCCATTACACAGGGGGCTCTGGGGCCAACGTCCTGACTTTC.

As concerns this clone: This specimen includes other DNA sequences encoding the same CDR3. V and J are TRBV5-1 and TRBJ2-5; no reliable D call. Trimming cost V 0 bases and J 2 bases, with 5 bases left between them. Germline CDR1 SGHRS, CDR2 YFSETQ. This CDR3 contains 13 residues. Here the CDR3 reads CASSLVPQETQYF. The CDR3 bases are TGCGCCAGCAGCTTGGTCCCGCAAGAGACCCAGTACTTC.

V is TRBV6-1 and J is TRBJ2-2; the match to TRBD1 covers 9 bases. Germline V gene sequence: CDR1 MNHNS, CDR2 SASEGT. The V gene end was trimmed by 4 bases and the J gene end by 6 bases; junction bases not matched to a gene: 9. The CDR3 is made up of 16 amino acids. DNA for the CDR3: TGTGCCAGCAGTGCCTTCGGACAGGGGATCCCCGGGGAGCTGTTTTTT. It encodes CASSAFGQGIPGELFF.

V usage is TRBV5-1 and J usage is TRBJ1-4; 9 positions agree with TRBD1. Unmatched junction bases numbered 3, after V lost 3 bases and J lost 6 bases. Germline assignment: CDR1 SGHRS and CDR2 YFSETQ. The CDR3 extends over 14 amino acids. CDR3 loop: CASSSGTGYEKLFF. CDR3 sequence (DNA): TGCGCCAGCAGCTCCGGGACAGGGTATGAAAAACTGTTTTTT.

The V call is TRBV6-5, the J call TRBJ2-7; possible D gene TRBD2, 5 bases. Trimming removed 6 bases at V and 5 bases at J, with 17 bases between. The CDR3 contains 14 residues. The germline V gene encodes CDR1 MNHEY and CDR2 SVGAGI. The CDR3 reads CASSRAIPGNEQYF. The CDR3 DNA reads TGTGCCAGCAGCCGGGCCATACCCGGGAACGAGCAGTACTTC.

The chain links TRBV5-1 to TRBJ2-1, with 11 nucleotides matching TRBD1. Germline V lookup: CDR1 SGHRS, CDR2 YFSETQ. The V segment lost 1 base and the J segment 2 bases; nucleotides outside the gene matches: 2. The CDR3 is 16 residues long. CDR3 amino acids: CASSLRDRGAYNEQFF. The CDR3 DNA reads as TGCGCCAGCAGCTTGCGGGACAGGGGGGCCTACAATGAGCAGTTCTTC. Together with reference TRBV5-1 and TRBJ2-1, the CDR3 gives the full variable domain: KAGVTQTPRYLIKTRGQQVTLSCSPISGHRSVSWYQQTPGQGLQFLFEYFSETQRNKGNFPGRFSGRQFSNSRSEMNVSTLELGDSALYLCASSLRDRGAYNEQFFGPGTRLTVL.

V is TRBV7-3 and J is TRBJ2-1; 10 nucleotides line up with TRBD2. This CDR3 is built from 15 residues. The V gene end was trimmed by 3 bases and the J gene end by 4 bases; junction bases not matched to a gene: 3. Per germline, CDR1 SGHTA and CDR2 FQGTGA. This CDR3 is CASSLGLANYNEQFF. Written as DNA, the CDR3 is TGTGCCAGCAGCTTGGGACTAGCGAATTACAATGAGCAGTTCTTC.

CDR3 sequence reads: CASRNRVGVNEQFF. DNA for the CDR3: TGTGCCAGTAGAAACAGGGTAGGGGTCAATGAGCAGTTCTTC. V and J are TRBV19 and TRBJ2-1; TRBD1 might be the D (6 bases). Trimming took off 6 bases at V and 6 bases at J, with 15 bases between the two ends. CDR1 is LNHDA, CDR2 SQIVND, per germline (reference sequence). The length of the CDR3 is 14 residues.

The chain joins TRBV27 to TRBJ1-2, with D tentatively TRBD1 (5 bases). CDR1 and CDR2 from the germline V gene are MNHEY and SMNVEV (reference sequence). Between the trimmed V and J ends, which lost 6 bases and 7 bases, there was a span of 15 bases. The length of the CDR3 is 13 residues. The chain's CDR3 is CASSRQGEGGYTF. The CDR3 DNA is TGTGCCAGCAGCCGCCAGGGTGAAGGTGGCTACACCTTC.

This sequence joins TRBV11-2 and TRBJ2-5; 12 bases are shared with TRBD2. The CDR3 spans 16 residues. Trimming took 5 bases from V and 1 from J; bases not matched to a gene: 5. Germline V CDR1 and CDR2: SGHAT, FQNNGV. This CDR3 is CASSIQLAGGQETQYF. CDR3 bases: TGTGCCAGCAGCATTCAACTAGCGGGGGGCCAAGAGACCCAGTACTTC.

CDR3 sequence (DNA): TGTGCCATTCGAGCGGGAGGGCCCCAAAACATTCAGTACTTC. Translated: CAIRAGGPQNIQYF. The chain combines TRBV2 with TRBJ2-4; 10 positions match TRBD2. CDR3 length equals 14 residues. CDR1 SNHLY and CDR2 FYNNEI come from the germline V gene. V shed 10 bases and J 5 bases; nucleotides not matched to a gene: 8. Drawing the rest from reference TRBV2 and TRBJ2-4, the complete variable domain is EPEVTQTPSHQVTQMGQEVILRCVPISNHLYFYWYRQILGQKVEFLVSFYNNEISEKSEIFDDQFSVERPDGSNFTLKIRSTKLEDSAMYFCAIRAGGPQNIQYFGAGTRLSVL.

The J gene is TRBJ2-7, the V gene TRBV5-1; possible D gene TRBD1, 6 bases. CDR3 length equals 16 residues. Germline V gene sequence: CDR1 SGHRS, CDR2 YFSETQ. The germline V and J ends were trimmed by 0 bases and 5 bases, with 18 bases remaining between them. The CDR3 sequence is CASSLGLLNREDEQYF. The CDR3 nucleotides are TGCGCCAGCAGCTTGGGGCTTCTTAACAGGGAAGACGAGCAGTACTTC.

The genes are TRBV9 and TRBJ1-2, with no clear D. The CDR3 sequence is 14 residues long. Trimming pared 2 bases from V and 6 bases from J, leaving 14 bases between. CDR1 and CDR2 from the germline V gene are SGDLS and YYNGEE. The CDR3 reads CASSVSRLWNGYTF. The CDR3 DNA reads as TGTGCCAGCAGCGTTAGTCGGTTATGGAATGGCTACACCTTC.